This T cell receptor beta chain was profiled in a study of OX40 agonist ivuxolimab in advanced cancers. Study overall: Patients were approximately 80% male with ages roughly 23 to 79, mean 60.

Assay used: immunoSEQ multiplex PCR; TCRdb lists only in-frame clones, some missing. The repertoire holds 60,000 to 80,000 clones, with 84% as singletons. Looked up from germline, CDR1 is SGHTA and CDR2 is FQGNSA. The CDR3 sequence is 14 residues long. V was shortened by 5 bases and J by 1 base, with 11 bases between the two germline ends. Remarks on this clone: Its target is unknown.

Whole-study findings and limits: Relative to CD4+, CD8+ T cells held more expanded clones on average. Expanded peripheral T cells had an undetermined antigen specificity.

The chain uses TRBV7-2 and TRBJ1-1; D uncertain. The specimen comprised CD4+ or CD8+ T cells sorted from blood, sampled in a trial of the OX40 agonist ivuxolimab. This clonotype was obtained from an adult with an advanced solid tumor such as melanoma, head and neck, liver or kidney cancer. The CDR3 nucleotides are TGTGCCAGCAGCCCCGGGATAACGAACACTGAAGCTTTCTTT. This translates into CASSPGITNTEAFF.